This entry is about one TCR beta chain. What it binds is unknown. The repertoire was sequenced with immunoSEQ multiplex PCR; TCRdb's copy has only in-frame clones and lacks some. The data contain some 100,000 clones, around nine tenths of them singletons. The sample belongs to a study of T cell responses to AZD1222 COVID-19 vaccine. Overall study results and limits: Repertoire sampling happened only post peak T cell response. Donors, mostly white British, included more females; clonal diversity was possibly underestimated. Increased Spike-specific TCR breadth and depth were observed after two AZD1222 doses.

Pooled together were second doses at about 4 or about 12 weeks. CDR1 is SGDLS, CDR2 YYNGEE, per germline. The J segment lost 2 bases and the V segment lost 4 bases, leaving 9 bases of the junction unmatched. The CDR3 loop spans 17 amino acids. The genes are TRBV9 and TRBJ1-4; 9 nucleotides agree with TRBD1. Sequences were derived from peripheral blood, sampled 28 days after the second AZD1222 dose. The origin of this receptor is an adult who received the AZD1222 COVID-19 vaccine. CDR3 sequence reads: CASSRGTGLLTNEKLFF. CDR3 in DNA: TGTGCCAGCAGCCGCGGGACAGGGTTACTGACTAATGAAAAACTGTTTTTT. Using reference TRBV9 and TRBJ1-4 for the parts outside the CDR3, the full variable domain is DSGVTQTPKHLITATGQRVTLRCSPRSGDLSVYWYQQSLDQGLQFLIQYYNGEERAKGNILERFSAQQFPDLHSELNLSSLELGDSALYFCASSRGTGLLTNEKLFFGSGTQLSVL.